These 9 T cell receptor beta chains were all obtained from the same sample, sequenced in a study of naive and memory T cell subsets. Treatment indicated: skin biopsy from PPD injection site in Mantoux-positive individual. The library had UMIs added by 3' ligation of an oligonucleotide to TCR cDNA. Ligated cDNA underwent four rounds of PCR with nested alpha and beta constant region primers and SP2. TCRdb itself ran the UMI-ligation and nested PCR reads through MiXCR, one entry per CDR3 protein. The data hold around 35,000 distinct CDR3 sequences, with more than 9.5% observed a single time. The source was skin, collected from a tuberculin skin test site. These receptors were taken from an adult in good health.

Many counts were recorded for this clonotype. The J gene is TRBJ2-3, the V gene TRBV7-8; 15 bases match TRBD2. The CDR3 runs to 17 residues. CDR1 and CDR2 (germline): SGHVS, FQNEAQ. V lost 5 bases to trimming and J lost 4 bases; unmatched junction nucleotides: 7. This chain's CDR3 is CASSPRGLAGGADTQYF. The CDR3 DNA follows: TGTGCCAGCAGCCCCCGTGGACTAGCGGGGGGGGCAGATACGCAGTATTTT.

This clonotype was seen many times. The chain uses TRBV18 and TRBJ2-3; perhaps TRBD1 as D (5 bases). The CDR3 covers 17 residues. CDR1 and CDR2 from the germline V gene are KGHSH and LQKENI. The V end was cut by 0 bases, the J end by 0 bases, with 13 bases between. CDR3 coding DNA: TGTGCCAGCTCACCACCGAATAGCAGGGCCAGCACAGATACGCAGTATTTT. As protein: CASSPPNSRASTDTQYF.

The CDR3 spells CASRPRGETQYF. CDR3 nucleotides: TGTGCCAGCAGGCCTCGAGGGGAGACCCAGTACTTC. The rearrangement joins TRBV12-3 or TRBV12-4 to TRBJ2-5; a weak D match, TRBD2 (5 bases). CDR3 length equals 12 residues. V shed 6 bases and J shed 5 bases, with 10 bases lying between them.

In its sample, this clonotype was seen once. Given a much more abundant clone one base away, this may be a read error. The rearrangement joins TRBV3-1 to TRBJ1-1, with D perhaps matching TRBD1 (6 bases). CDR3 size: 17 residues. Germline-derived CDR1 and CDR2 are LGHDT and YNNKEL (reference sequence). V lost 4 bases and J lost 4, with 22 bases in between. CDR3 sequence reads: CASSRGGFGGRSTEAFF. As DNA, the CDR3 is TGTGCCAGCAGCCGAGGGGGATTCGGGGGCAGGTCCACTGAAGCTTTCTTT.

The J gene is TRBJ1-2, the V gene TRBV11-2; D call uncertain. The CDR3 is made up of 14 amino acids. The germline gives CDR1 SGHAT, CDR2 FQNNGV. The V end lost 1 base, the J end lost 4 bases, and 10 bases lay between the germline ends. CDR3 amino acids: CASSLVGQFYGYTF. In nucleotides, the CDR3 is TGTGCCAGCAGCTTAGTTGGCCAGTTCTATGGCTACACCTTC.

The CDR3 nucleotides read TGTGCCAGCAGTTACTCCTATCGAGGTGCCGGGGAGCTGTTTTTT. Encoded protein: CASSYSYRGAGELFF. V usage is TRBV6-5 and J usage is TRBJ2-2; no clear D gene. Germline CDR1 MNHEY, CDR2 SVGAGI. Trimming shortened V by 0 bases and J by 6 bases, and 11 bases separated the two germline ends. The CDR3 sequence is 15 residues long.

In this sample, this clonotype turned up many times. J is TRBJ2-1 and V is TRBV7-2; unclear D gene. The CDR3 has 14 amino acids. The V gene lost 2 bases and the J gene lost 5 bases, with 10 bases spanning the gap. Germline values: CDR1 SGHTA, CDR2 FQGNSA. This CDR3 is CASSLSTDNNEQFF. CDR3 coding DNA: TGTGCCAGCAGCTTATCTACTGATAACAATGAGCAGTTCTTC. Looking up the rest from reference TRBV7-2 and TRBJ2-1 gives the full variable domain: GAGVSQSPSNKVTEKGKDVELRCDPISGHTALYWYRQSLGQGLEFLIYFQGNSAPDKSGLPSDRFSAERTGGSVSTLTIQRTQQEDSAVYLCASSLSTDNNEQFFGPGTRLTVL.

The V call is TRBV18, the J call TRBJ1-4, with 7 bases matching TRBD1. The trim removed 3 bases at V and 8 bases at J, leaving 9 bases unmatched. CDR1 and CDR2 (germline): KGHSH, LQKENI. CDR3 length: 15 amino acids. The CDR3 loop is CASSPRQGEGEKLFF. CDR3 nucleotides: TGTGCCAGCTCACCCAGACAGGGCGAGGGCGAAAAACTGTTTTTT.

The rearrangement links TRBV7-2 to TRBJ2-1; unclear D gene. V dropped 1 base and J dropped 5 bases, with 18 bases sitting between them. The V gene's germline CDR1 is SGHTA and CDR2 FQGNSA. This CDR3 contains 17 residues. The CDR3 sequence is CASSLVFGGLGNNEQFF. The CDR3 coding sequence is TGTGCCAGCAGCTTAGTCTTTGGCGGCCTAGGAAACAATGAGCAGTTCTTC.